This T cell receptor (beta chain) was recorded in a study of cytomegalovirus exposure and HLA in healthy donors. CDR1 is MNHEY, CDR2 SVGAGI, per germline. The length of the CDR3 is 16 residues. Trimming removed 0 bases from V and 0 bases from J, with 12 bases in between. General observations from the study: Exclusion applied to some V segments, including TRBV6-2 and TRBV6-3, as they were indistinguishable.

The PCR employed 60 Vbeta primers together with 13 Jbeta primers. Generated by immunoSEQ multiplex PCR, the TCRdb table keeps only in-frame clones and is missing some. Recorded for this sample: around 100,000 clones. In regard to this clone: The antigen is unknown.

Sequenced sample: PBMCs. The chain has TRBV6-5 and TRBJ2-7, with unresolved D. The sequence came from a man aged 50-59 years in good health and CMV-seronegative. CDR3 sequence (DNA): TGTGCCAGCAGTTACTCATCGCAGTATTTCTCCTACGAGCAGTACTTC. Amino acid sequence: CASSYSSQYFSYEQYF.